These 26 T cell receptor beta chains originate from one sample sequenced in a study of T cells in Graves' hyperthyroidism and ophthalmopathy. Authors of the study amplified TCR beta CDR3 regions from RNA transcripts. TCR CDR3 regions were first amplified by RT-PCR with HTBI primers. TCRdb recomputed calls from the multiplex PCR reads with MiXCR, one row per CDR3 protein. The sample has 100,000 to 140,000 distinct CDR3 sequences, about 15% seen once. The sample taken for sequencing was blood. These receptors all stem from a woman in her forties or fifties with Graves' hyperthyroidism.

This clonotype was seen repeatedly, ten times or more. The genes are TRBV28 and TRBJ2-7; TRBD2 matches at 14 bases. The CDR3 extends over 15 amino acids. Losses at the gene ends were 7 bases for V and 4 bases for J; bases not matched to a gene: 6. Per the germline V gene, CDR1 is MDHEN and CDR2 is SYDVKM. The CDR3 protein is CASTGLAGDSYEQYF. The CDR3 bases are TGTGCCAGCACGGGACTAGCGGGAGATTCGTACGAGCAGTACTTC.

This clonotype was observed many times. CDR3 in amino acids: CASQEETGPDTQYF. CDR3 sequence (DNA): TGTGCCAGCCAAGAAGAGACGGGCCCAGATACGCAGTATTTT. The chain has TRBV12-3 or TRBV12-4 and TRBJ2-3; D is unclear. CDR3 length: 14 amino acids. V shed 8 bases and J shed 4 bases, with 16 bases lying between them.

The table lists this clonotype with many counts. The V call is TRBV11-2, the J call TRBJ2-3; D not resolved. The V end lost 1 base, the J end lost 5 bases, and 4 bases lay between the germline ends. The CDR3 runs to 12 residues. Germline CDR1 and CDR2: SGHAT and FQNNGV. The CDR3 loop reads CASSLVGDTQYF. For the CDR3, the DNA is TGTGCCAGCAGCTTAGTGGGAGATACGCAGTATTTT.

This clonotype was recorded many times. CDR3 loop: CASSLVGTAYTGELFF. For the CDR3, the DNA is TGTGCCAGCAGTCTGGTGGGGACAGCCTACACCGGGGAGCTGTTTTTT. The V call is TRBV2, the J call TRBJ2-2; TRBD1 matches at 7 bases. V lost 5 bases and J lost 3; bases outside the gene matches: 9. Germline V CDR1 and CDR2: SNHLY, FYNNEI. The CDR3 totals 16 residues.

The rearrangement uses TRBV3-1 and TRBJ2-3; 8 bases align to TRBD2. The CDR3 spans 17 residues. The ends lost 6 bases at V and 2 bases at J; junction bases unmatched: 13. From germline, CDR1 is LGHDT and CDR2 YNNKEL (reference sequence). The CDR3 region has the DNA TGTGCCAGCAGTCGAACCGGGGGGGCAGTAGACACAGATACGCAGTATTTT. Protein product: CASSRTGGAVDTDTQYF.

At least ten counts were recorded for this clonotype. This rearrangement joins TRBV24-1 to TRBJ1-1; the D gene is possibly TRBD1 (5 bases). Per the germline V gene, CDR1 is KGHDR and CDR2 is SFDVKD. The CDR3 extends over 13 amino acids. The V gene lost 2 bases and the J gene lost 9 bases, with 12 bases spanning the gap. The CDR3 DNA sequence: TGTGCCACCAGTGATTCGACAGAGCCAAAAGCTTTCTTT. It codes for CATSDSTEPKAFF.

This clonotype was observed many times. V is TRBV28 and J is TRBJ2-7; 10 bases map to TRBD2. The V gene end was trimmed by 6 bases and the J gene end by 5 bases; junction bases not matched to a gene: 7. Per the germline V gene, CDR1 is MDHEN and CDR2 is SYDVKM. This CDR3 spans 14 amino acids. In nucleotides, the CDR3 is TGTGCCAGCAGGGCGGGACTAGCGAGACACGAGCAGTACTTC. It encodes CASRAGLARHEQYF.

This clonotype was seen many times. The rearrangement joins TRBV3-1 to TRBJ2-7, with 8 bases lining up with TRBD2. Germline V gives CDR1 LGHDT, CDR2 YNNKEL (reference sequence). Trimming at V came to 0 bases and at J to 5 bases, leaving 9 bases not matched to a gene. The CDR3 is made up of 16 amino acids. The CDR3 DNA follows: TGTGCCAGCAGCCAAGACGGCGGGGGGTTCGGACACGAGCAGTACGTC. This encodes CASSQDGGGFGHEQYV.

CDR3 sequence (DNA): TGCAGTGCTTTTCGCCTAACAGGGACAGATACGCAGTATTTT. Protein sequence: CSAFRLTGTDTQYF. This chain joins TRBV20-1 and TRBJ2-3; a possible D gene is TRBD1 (6 bases). The V gene's germline CDR1 is DFQATT and CDR2 SNEGSKA (reference sequence). The CDR3 contains 14 residues. The ends were cut back, 5 bases at V and 3 bases at J, with 15 bases in the middle.

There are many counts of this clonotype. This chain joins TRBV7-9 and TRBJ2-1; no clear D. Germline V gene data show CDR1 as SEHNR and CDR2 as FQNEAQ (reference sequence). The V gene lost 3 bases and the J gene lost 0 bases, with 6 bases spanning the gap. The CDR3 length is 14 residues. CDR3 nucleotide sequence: TGTGCCAGCAGCTTGGTAACCTCCTACAATGAGCAGTTCTTC. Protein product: CASSLVTSYNEQFF.

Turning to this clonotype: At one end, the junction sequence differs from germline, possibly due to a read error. The DNA of the CDR3 is TGTGCCGGCAGTGACGGATCGCCCCAGCATTTT. Its translation: CAGSDGSPQHF. The chain employs TRBV6-4 and TRBJ1-5; D uncertain. The CDR3 is made up of 11 amino acids. The germline V gene encodes CDR1 MRHNA and CDR2 SNTAGT.

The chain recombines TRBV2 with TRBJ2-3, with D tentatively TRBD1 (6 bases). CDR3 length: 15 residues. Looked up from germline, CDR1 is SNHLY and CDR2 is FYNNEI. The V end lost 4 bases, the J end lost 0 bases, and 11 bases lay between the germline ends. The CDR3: CASSVQGGSTDTQYF. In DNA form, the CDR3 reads TGTGCCAGCAGTGTTCAAGGGGGAAGCACAGATACGCAGTATTTT.

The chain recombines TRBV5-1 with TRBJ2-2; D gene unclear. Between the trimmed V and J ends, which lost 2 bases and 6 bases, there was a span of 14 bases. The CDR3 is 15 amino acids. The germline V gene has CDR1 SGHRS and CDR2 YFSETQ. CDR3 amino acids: CASSFFNSVSGELFF. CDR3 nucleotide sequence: TGCGCCAGCAGCTTTTTTAACTCAGTGTCCGGGGAGCTGTTTTTT.

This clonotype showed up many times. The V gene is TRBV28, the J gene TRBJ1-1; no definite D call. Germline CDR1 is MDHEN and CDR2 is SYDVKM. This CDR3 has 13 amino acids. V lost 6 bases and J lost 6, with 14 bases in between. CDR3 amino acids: CASRPPRVAEAFF. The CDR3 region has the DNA TGTGCCAGCAGGCCTCCCCGGGTCGCTGAAGCTTTCTTT.

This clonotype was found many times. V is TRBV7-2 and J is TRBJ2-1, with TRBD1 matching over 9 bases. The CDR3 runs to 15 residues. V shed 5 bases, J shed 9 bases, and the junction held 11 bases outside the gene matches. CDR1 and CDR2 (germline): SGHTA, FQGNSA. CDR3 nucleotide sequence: TGTGCCAGCAGCCCATTAGTTGGGACAGGGATTGAGCAGTTCTTC. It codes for CASSPLVGTGIEQFF. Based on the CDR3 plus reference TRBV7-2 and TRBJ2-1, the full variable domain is GAGVSQSPSNKVTEKGKDVELRCDPISGHTALYWYRQSLGQGLEFLIYFQGNSAPDKSGLPSDRFSAERTGGSVSTLTIQRTQQEDSAVYLCASSPLVGTGIEQFFGPGTRLTVL.

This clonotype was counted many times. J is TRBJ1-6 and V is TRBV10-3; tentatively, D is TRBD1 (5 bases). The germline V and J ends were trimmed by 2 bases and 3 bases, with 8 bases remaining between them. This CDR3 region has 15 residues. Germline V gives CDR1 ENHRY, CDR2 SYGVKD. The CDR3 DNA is TGTGCCATCAGTGAGGGGGCAGTCTATAATTCACCCCTCCACTTT. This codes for CAISEGAVYNSPLHF.

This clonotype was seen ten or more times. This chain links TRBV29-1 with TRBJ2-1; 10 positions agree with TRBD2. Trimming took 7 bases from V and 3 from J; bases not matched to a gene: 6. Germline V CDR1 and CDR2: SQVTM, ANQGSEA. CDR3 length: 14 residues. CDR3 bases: TGCAGCGCCTCCGTAGCGGGAGGCTACAATGAGCAGTTCTTC. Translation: CSASVAGGYNEQFF.

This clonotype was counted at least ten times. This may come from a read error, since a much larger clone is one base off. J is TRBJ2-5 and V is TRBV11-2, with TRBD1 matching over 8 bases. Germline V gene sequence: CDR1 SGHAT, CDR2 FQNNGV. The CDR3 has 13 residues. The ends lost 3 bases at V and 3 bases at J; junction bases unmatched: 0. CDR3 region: CASSLDREETQYF. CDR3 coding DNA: TGTGCCAGCAGCTTGGACAGGGAAGAGACCCAGTACTTC.

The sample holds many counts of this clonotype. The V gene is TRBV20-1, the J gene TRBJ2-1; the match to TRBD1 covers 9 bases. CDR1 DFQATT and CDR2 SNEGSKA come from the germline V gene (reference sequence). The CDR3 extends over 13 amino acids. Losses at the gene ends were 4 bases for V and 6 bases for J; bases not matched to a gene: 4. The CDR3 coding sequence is TGCAGTGCTACGGACAGGGGAGGCAATGAGCAGTTCTTC. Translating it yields CSATDRGGNEQFF.

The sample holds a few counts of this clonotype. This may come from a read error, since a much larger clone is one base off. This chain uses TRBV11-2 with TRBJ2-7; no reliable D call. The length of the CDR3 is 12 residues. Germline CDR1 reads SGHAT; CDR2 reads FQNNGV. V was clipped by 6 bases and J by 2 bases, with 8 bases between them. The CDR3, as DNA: TGTGCCAGCAGGTACAACCCCTACGAGCAGTACTTC. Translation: CASRYNPYEQYF. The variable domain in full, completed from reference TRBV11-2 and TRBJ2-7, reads EAGVAQSPRYKIIEKRQSVAFWCNPISGHATLYWYQQILGQGPKLLIQFQNNGVVDDSQLPKDRFSAERLKGVDSTLKIQPAKLEDSAVYLCASRYNPYEQYFGPGTRLTVT.

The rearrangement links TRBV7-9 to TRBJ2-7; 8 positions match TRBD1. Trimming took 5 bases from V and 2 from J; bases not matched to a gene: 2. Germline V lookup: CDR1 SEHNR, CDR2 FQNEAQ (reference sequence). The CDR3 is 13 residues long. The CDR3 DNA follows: TGTGCCAGCAGCCAGACAGGGGCCTACGAGCAGTACTTC. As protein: CASSQTGAYEQYF.

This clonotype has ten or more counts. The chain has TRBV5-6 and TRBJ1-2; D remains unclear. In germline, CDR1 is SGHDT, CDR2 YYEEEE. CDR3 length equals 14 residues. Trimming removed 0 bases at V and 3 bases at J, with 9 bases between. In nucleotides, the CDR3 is TGTGCCAGCAGCTTGGCCATGGCAGACTATGGCTACACCTTC. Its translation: CASSLAMADYGYTF.

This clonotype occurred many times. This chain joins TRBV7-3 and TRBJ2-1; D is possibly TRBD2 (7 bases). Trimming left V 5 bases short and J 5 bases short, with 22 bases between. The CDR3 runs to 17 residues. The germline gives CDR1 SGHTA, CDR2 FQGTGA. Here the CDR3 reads CASSLFPIQRDNNEQFF. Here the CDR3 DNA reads TGTGCCAGCAGCCTATTTCCAATCCAGCGGGACAACAATGAGCAGTTCTTC.

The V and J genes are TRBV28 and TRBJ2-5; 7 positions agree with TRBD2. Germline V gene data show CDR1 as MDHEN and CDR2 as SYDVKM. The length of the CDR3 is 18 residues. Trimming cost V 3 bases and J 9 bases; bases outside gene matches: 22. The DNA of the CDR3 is TGTGCCAGCAGTTTCGGGACTACTGGGCCCCGGGGGAGGAGACCCCAGTACTTC. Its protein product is CASSFGTTGPRGRRPQYF.

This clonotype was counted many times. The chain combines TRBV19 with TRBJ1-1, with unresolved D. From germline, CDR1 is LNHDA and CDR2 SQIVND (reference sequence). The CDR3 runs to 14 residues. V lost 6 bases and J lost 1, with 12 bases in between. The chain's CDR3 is CASSPISPNTEAFF. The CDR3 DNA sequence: TGTGCCAGTAGCCCGATCAGTCCGAACACTGAAGCTTTCTTT. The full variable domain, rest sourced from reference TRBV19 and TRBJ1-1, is DGGITQSPKYLFRKEGQNVTLSCEQNLNHDAMYWYRQDPGQGLRLIYYSQIVNDFQKGDIAEGYSVSREKKESFPLTVTSAQKNPTAFYLCASSPISPNTEAFFGQGTRLTVV.

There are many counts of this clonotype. The CDR3 here is CASSILGRTEAFF. As DNA, the CDR3 is TGTGCCAGCAGTATCCTAGGGCGCACTGAAGCTTTCTTT. The rearrangement links TRBV28 to TRBJ1-1; D remains unclear. Per germline, CDR1 MDHEN and CDR2 SYDVKM. The V and J ends lost 5 bases and 4 bases respectively, with 11 bases between them. CDR3 length equals 13 residues.